This TCR beta chain was sequenced for a study of CD8 T cells in Susac syndrome (dated by TCRdb to about 2019). For context, the study as a whole: Repertoire sequencing was used to test whether CD8+ T cell activation and differentiation in Susac syndrome was antigen driven. CD8+ T cell repertoire clonality was compared between about 12 healthy donors, roughly 14 Susac syndrome patients and 15 multiple sclerosis patients.

V and J are trimmed by 1 base and 4 bases, and the gene matches miss 10 bases of the junction. CDR1 and CDR2 are drawn from the germline V gene: SGHVS, FNYEAQ. Its CDR3 holds 16 amino acids, cysteine through phenylalanine. Just CDR3 DNA is preserved here, 48 bases in frame from base 1. Peripheral blood CD8+ and CD4+ T cells from healthy donors, Susac syndrome patients and multiple sclerosis patients were profiled using high-throughput TCR beta sequencing. The multiple sclerosis controls were treatment-naive patients whose relapsing-remitting disease, either stable or active, fulfilled the revised McDonald criteria. CD8+ TEMRA cells were enriched by FACS, while bulk CD8+ and CD4+ T cells were purified by magnetic negative isolation. Blood was collected in EDTA tubes and processed within 24 hours, with PBMCs isolated through density gradient centrifugation. PBMCs intended for TCR sequencing were frozen in liquid nitrogen and were later thawed in a 37 degrees C water bath. The sorted or isolated CD4+, CD8+ and CD8+ TEMRA cells had a purity of 90% or higher.

As to this clonotype: What antigen it recognizes has not been identified. Per-base qualities were not stored, and no clone one base away is much larger.

RNA was extracted using the RNeasy kit, and roughly 0.5 to 1 microgram was reverse transcribed with random hexamers. TCR beta CDR3 regions were amplified with the immunoSEQ multiplex PCR assay covering 54 Vbeta and 13 Jbeta segments. PCR amplification bias was corrected by using a synthetic template baseline for primer optimization and computational correction. Per the original workflow: Reads were annotated to V, D and J genes per IMGT and analyzed with immunoSEQ Analyzer, keeping only productive sequences. Clonality was calculated as one minus the Shannon entropy normalized by log2 of the number of productive unique sequences. For each patient and control, public and private clones were evaluated among the 100 most prevalent clones. Clones were defined as Susac-specific if absent from the healthy and MS cohorts, from 1052 published viral clones and from other ImmuneACCESS disease sequences. Clones were called with MiXCR by TCRdb after fastp trimmed the public reads at Q25, and only in-frame beta chains were retained. Identical CDR3 protein sequences are pooled into one entry, listed with their most common genes and DNA. These V and J calls rely on TCRdb rather than the paper's analysis. The sample has some 450,000 distinct CDR3 sequences on record, 85% to 90% of them singletons. Of the sample, roughly 0.1% falls within the top ten clones.

Here is what the overall study found, with its caveats: The study acknowledged that relatively few individuals were included in the TCR sequencing and HLA analysis.

The sequencing input was CD8+ T cells from PBMCs. The receptor was derived from a human donor with multiple sclerosis. Recombination linked TRBV7-6 to TRBJ2-7, and 7 junction bases match TRBD2. The DNA is TGTGCCAGCAGCTTAGAGTTTGGACTAGATAATTACGAGCAGTACTTC. It translates to CASSLEFGLDNYEQYF. Where the CDR3 stops, the reference TRBV7-6 and TRBJ2-7 genes take over; the full variable domain is GAGVSQSPRYKVTKRGQDVALRCDPISGHVSLYWYRQALGQGPEFLTYFNYEAQQDKSGLPNDRFSAERPEGSISTLTIQRTEQRDSAMYRCASSLEFGLDNYEQYFGPGTRLTVT.